This is a list of T cell receptor beta chains from one sample in a study of response to subunit inactivated influenza vaccine. Each CDR3 protein gets one entry after TCRdb re-called the RT-PCR reads with MiXCR. Among about 700,000 distinct CDR3 sequences, around 15% were seen once, and the ten largest hold 7.6%. The sequenced sample was PBMCs from blood, obtained about 14 days before vaccination. These receptor sequences come from a man in his fifties or sixties who received an inactivated influenza vaccine. Both conserved end residues are part of each CDR3. The D gene is left open where the match is weak. Not every row has a clone size; where given, it reads once, few, many or a size class.

abundance	v_gene	d_gene	j_gene	CDR3aa	CDR3nt
.	TRBV6-5	.	TRBJ1-1	CASSYLVRATTEAFF	TGTGCCAGCAGTTACTTAGTCAGGGCCACCACTGAAGCTTTCTTT
few	TRBV5-1	TRBD2	TRBJ2-7	CASSLGSGRAVDEQYF	TGCGCCAGCAGCTTGGGTAGCGGGAGGGCCGTAGACGAGCAGTACTTC
few	TRBV20-1	.	TRBJ2-5	CSARQRETQYF	TGCAGTGCTAGACAGAGGGAGACCCAGTACTTC
few	TRBV10-2	.	TRBJ1-5	CASSDEQGNNQPQHF	TGCGCCAGCAGTGATGAACAGGGAAACAATCAGCCCCAGCATTTT
few	TRBV3-1	.	TRBJ2-7	CASSQEFSVYEQYF	TGTGCCAGCAGCCAAGAGTTCAGTGTCTACGAGCAGTACTTC
few	TRBV5-1	.	TRBJ2-2	CASRPQADNTGELFF	TGCGCCAGCCGCCCTCAAGCGGACAACACCGGGGAGCTGTTTTTT
.	TRBV7-2	.	TRBJ2-3	CASASLDTQCF	TGTGCCAGCGCCTCTCTAGATACGCAGTGTTTT
.	TRBV5-1	.	TRBJ2-3	CASSWKASTDTQYF	TGCGCCAGCAGCTGGAAGGCTAGCACAGATACGCAGTATTTT
few	TRBV2	TRBD1	TRBJ1-3	CASSDGGTGAGNTIYF	TGTGCCAGCAGTGACGGCGGGACAGGGGCTGGAAACACCATATATTTT
.	TRBV19	.	TRBJ1-5	CASTTSDFNQPQHF	TGTGCCAGTACCACATCGGACTTCAATCAGCCCCAGCATTTT
many	TRBV15	TRBD1	TRBJ1-5	CATSRDLDRGNQPQHF	TGTGCCACCAGCAGAGATCTTGACAGGGGTAATCAGCCCCAGCATTTT
few	TRBV28	TRBD1	TRBJ2-2	CAVGTGVRTGELFF	TGTGCCGTAGGGACAGGGGTTCGCACCGGGGAGCTGTTTTTT
few	TRBV3-1	.	TRBJ2-5	CASSQVARRGTPTF	TGTGCCAGCAGCCAAGTTGCCCGCCGGGGGACCCCCACATTC
.	TRBV7-6	.	TRBJ2-7	CASSPPGGRMSVEQYF	TGTGCCAGCAGCCCGCCCGGGGGACGGATGTCTGTCGAGCAGTACTTC
many	TRBV13	TRBD2	TRBJ2-3	CASSISSGPQYF	TGTGCCAGCAGCATCTCTAGCGGGCCTCAGTATTTT
.	TRBV12-3/TRBV12-4	TRBD2	TRBJ2-5	CASSGGGRETQYF	TGTGCCAGCAGTGGGGGAGGGCGGGAGACCCAGTACTTC
many	TRBV5-1	TRBD1	TRBJ2-2	CASSPGTGGLNTGELFF	TGCGCCAGCAGCCCCGGGACAGGGGGTTTGAACACCGGGGAGCTGTTTTTT
few	TRBV4-3	.	TRBJ2-1	CASSQDWGALYNEQFF	TGCGCCAGCAGCCAAGATTGGGGGGCCCTCTACAATGAGCAGTTCTTC
.	TRBV2	.	TRBJ2-1	CASSEGGTEQFF	TGTGCCAGCAGTGAAGGCGGAACTGAGCAGTTCTTC
.	TRBV7-8	.	TRBJ2-1	CASSISGGPRRFF	TGTGCCAGCAGTATAAGTGGGGGACCTAGGAGATTCTTC
.	TRBV4-3	.	TRBJ1-2	CASSQDRDPYGYTF	TGCGCCAGCAGCCAAGACAGGGACCCCTATGGCTACACCTTC
few	TRBV6-1	.	TRBJ1-5	CASRPSNQPQHF	TGTGCCAGCAGGCCCTCAAATCAGCCCCAGCATTTT
few	TRBV6-2/TRBV6-3	TRBD1	TRBJ2-1	CASSYSRTGPSYNEQFF	TGTGCCAGCAGTTACTCGCGGACAGGGCCATCCTACAATGAGCAGTTCTTC
many	TRBV7-6	TRBD1	TRBJ2-1	CASSRRTGDYNEQFF	TGTGCCAGCAGCCGTCGGACAGGTGACTACAATGAGCAGTTCTTC
.	TRBV30	TRBD1	TRBJ2-7	CAWNLGQGAYEQYF	TGTGCCTGGAACTTGGGACAGGGGGCTTACGAGCAGTACTTC
.	TRBV6-2/TRBV6-3	.	TRBJ2-7	CASSFRPIRNNEQYF	TGTGCCAGCAGTTTTAGACCGATCCGTAACAACGAGCAGTACTTC
many	TRBV20-1	TRBD1	TRBJ2-4	CSARTRDRENIQYF	TGCAGTGCTAGAACCCGGGACAGAGAAAACATTCAGTACTTC
few	TRBV11-2	.	TRBJ1-1	CASSLLALTEAFF	TGTGCCAGCAGCCTACTGGCCTTGACTGAAGCTTTCTTT
few	TRBV7-9	.	TRBJ1-1	CASTEAGLNTEAFF	TGTGCCAGCACCGAAGCAGGGCTGAACACTGAAGCTTTCTTT
.	TRBV7-2	.	TRBJ1-2	CASSLARGLGYTF	TGTGCCAGCAGCTTAGCGAGGGGCCTAGGCTACACCTTC
few	TRBV5-1	.	TRBJ1-2	CASSLEEGNYGYTF	TGCGCCAGCAGCTTGGAGGAGGGGAACTATGGCTACACCTTC
many	TRBV9	.	TRBJ1-1	CASSVGGLVYTEAFF	TGTGCCAGCAGCGTAGGGGGGCTGGTGTACACTGAAGCTTTCTTT
.	TRBV7-2	TRBD1	TRBJ1-2	CASSPTGMANYGYTF	TGTGCCAGCAGCCCGACAGGGATGGCTAACTATGGCTACACCTTC
few	TRBV6-2/TRBV6-3	TRBD2	TRBJ2-5	CASSPTFGLAAYQETQYF	TGTGCCAGCAGCCCCACCTTCGGACTAGCGGCGTACCAAGAGACCCAGTACTTC
.	TRBV9	TRBD1	TRBJ2-1	CASSSGTGRTNNEQFF	TGTGCCAGCAGCTCCGGGACAGGGAGAACAAACAATGAGCAGTTCTTC
many	TRBV20-1	.	TRBJ2-1	CSARDWGGINEQFF	TGCAGTGCTAGAGATTGGGGCGGGATCAATGAGCAGTTCTTC
few	TRBV6-5	TRBD2	TRBJ2-1	CASSYSRRGGGNEQFF	TGTGCCAGCAGTTACTCAAGGCGGGGCGGGGGCAATGAGCAGTTCTTC
.	TRBV6-2/TRBV6-3	.	TRBJ2-1	CASSYSGLANNEQFF	TGTGCCAGCAGTTACTCGGGTCTAGCTAACAATGAGCAGTTCTTC
large	TRBV4-1	TRBD2	TRBJ2-3	CASSHWTSGGVYTDTQYF	TGCGCCAGCAGTCACTGGACTAGCGGGGGGGTATACACAGATACGCAGTATTTT
few	TRBV11-2	.	TRBJ2-2	CASSLVPRTTALTGELFF	TGTGCCAGCAGCTTAGTTCCTCGAACAACCGCCCTCACCGGGGAGCTGTTTTTT
.	TRBV20-1	.	TRBJ1-5	CSARVTAGGGLAQHF	TGCAGTGCTAGAGTAACGGCGGGGGGAGGTTTGGCCCAGCATTTT
few	TRBV10-3	TRBD1	TRBJ2-2	CAISRDRVAGELFF	TGTGCCATCAGCCGGGACAGGGTAGCCGGGGAGCTGTTTTTT
many	TRBV12-3/TRBV12-4	.	TRBJ2-7	CASSFEQGGNYEQYF	TGTGCCAGCAGTTTTGAGCAGGGGGGAAACTACGAGCAGTACTTC
.	TRBV20-1	TRBD1	TRBJ2-7	CSAGGQGYEQYF	TGCAGTGCGGGAGGACAGGGCTACGAGCAGTACTTC
many	TRBV12-3/TRBV12-4	.	TRBJ2-1	CASSLAWKGTYNEQFF	TGTGCCAGCAGTTTAGCCTGGAAGGGGACCTACAATGAGCAGTTCTTC
few	TRBV29-1	.	TRBJ2-1	CSVDTGSRGNEQFF	TGCAGCGTAGATACCGGGTCTAGGGGCAATGAGCAGTTCTTC
few	TRBV5-1	TRBD2	TRBJ2-7	CASSLEGLATYEQYF	TGCGCCAGCAGCTTGGAGGGACTAGCCACCTACGAGCAGTACTTC
.	TRBV4-3	TRBD1	TRBJ2-2	CASSRGTGVTGELFF	TGCGCCAGCAGCCGGGGGACAGGAGTCACCGGGGAGCTGTTTTTT
.	TRBV3-1	TRBD2	TRBJ2-5	CASSQRTSGKETQYF	TGTGCCAGCAGCCAACGGACTAGCGGGAAAGAGACCCAGTACTTC
many	TRBV28	.	TRBJ2-3	CASSSGTSTDTQYF	TGTGCCAGCAGTTCCGGGACTAGCACAGATACGCAGTATTTT
.	TRBV12-3/TRBV12-4	.	TRBJ1-3	CASSPGGGMVRNTIYF	TGTGCCAGCAGTCCGGGAGGGGGAATGGTTAGAAACACCATATATTTT
few	TRBV6-5	.	TRBJ1-1	CASSYFGRRNTEAFF	TGTGCCAGCAGTTACTTCGGTCGTAGGAACACTGAAGCTTTCTTT
.	TRBV29-1	.	TRBJ2-5	CSVVGIQETQYF	TGCAGCGTTGTGGGGATACAAGAGACCCAGTACTTC